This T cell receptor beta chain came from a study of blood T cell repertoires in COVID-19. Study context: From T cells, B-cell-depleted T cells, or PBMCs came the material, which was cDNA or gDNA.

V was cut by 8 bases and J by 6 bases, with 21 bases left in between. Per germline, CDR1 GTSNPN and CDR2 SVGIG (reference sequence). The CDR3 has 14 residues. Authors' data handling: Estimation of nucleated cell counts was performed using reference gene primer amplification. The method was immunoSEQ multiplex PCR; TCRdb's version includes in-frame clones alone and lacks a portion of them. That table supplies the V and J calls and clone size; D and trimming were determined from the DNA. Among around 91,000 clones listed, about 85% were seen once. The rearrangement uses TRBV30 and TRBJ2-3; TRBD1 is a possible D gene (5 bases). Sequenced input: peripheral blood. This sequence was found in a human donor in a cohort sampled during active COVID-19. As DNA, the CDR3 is TGTGCCGTATCAAGGGGTCGATTAGGGGATACGCAGTATTTT. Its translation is CAVSRGRLGDTQYF. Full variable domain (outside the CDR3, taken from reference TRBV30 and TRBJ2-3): SQTIHQWPATLVQPVGSPLSLECTVEGTSNPNLYWYRQAAGRGLQLLFYSVGIGQISSEVPQNLSASRPQDRQFILSSKKLLLSDSGFYLCAVSRGRLGDTQYFGPGTRLTVL.